Following are 18 T cell receptor beta chains from one sample sequenced in a study of glioma-infiltrating T cells. TCR alpha and beta CDR3 regions were amplified from RNA using iRepertoire nested multiplex PCR. TCRdb independently ran MiXCR on the multiplex PCR reads; one entry per CDR3 protein. The sample holds 150,000 or so distinct CDR3 sequences, approximately 39% seen once. Material for sequencing was glioma tissue, nonneoplastic brain tissue, or PBMCs (not recorded which). The source is a human donor with low-grade glioma or glioblastoma, undergoing nonglioma brain surgery, or in good health (not recorded which).

V gene TRBV6-1 combines with J gene TRBJ2-5, with unresolved D. Germline loops: CDR1 MNHNS, CDR2 SASEGT. This CDR3 contains 12 residues. Trimming left V 2 bases short and J 4 bases short, with 5 bases between. CDR3 bases: TGTGCCAGCAGTGAACAGTCAGAGACCCAGTACTTC. It is translated as CASSEQSETQYF.

Many counts were recorded for this clonotype. V and J are TRBV20-1 and TRBJ2-1, with D uncertain. Germline V lookup: CDR1 DFQATT, CDR2 SNEGSKA (reference sequence). V lost 3 bases, J lost 6 bases, and 3 bases lay in between. The length of the CDR3 is 10 residues. The CDR3 loop reads CSARFNEQFF. CDR3 coding DNA: TGCAGTGCTAGGTTCAATGAGCAGTTCTTC.

V usage is TRBV6-6 and J usage is TRBJ2-1; no reliable D call. Trimming stripped 1 base from V and 5 bases from J, with 9 bases between. Germline V gene sequence: CDR1 MNHNY, CDR2 SVGAGI (reference sequence). This CDR3 region has 14 residues. In nucleotides, the CDR3 is TGTGCCAGCAGTTACTTCGACCGCAACAATGAGCAGTTCTTC. Residues: CASSYFDRNNEQFF.

This clonotype was seen at least ten times. The CDR3, as DNA: TGTGCCAGCACCCCCTTTTGGGACACTAGCACAGATACGCAGTATTTT. Translation gives CASTPFWDTSTDTQYF. V is TRBV6-1 and J is TRBJ2-3; tentative D call: TRBD1 (6 bases). V shed 7 bases and J shed 0 bases, with 17 bases lying between them. This CDR3 region has 16 residues. The V gene's germline CDR1 is MNHNS and CDR2 SASEGT.

This clonotype was seen more than once but under ten times. The chain employs TRBV27 and TRBJ1-1; perhaps TRBD1 as D (5 bases). Trimming removed 0 bases at V and 4 bases at J, with 12 bases between. Germline CDR1 MNHEY, CDR2 SMNVEV (reference sequence). The CDR3 has 15 residues. This chain's CDR3 is CASSLSGGRGTEAFF. DNA for the CDR3: TGTGCCAGCAGTTTATCGGGGGGTCGCGGCACTGAAGCTTTCTTT.

A remark on this clonotype: A junction boundary mismatches the germline segment, possibly from a read error. The CDR3 sequence is CASSPRVGTINHPQHF. The CDR3 bases are TGTGCCAGCAGCCCTAGGGTCGGGACAATCAATCACCCCCAGCATTTT. J is TRBJ1-5 and V is TRBV7-2; D possibly corresponds to TRBD1 (6 bases). CDR1 SGHTA and CDR2 FQGNSA come from the germline V gene. The CDR3 spans 16 residues.

V gene TRBV2 combines with J gene TRBJ2-3, with D possibly being TRBD1 or TRBD2 (5 bases each). Looked up from germline, CDR1 is SNHLY and CDR2 is FYNNEI. Trimming cost V 9 bases and J 2 bases, with 15 bases left between them. CDR3 length: 14 residues. CDR3 sequence (DNA): TGTGCCAGTTACCAGGGAGCCACCACAGATACGCAGTATTTT. It is translated as CASYQGATTDTQYF.

As regards this clonotype: The junction and the germline gene differ at one end; a read error may be behind it. The rearrangement links TRBV6-5 to TRBJ2-5, with a possible D match to TRBD2 (5 bases). From germline, CDR1 is MNHEY and CDR2 SVGAGI. This CDR3 comprises 12 residues. The DNA for the CDR3 is TGTGCCACCGGTCCGAGTAGCGATACCCAGTATTTC. The encoded protein is CATGPSSDTQYF.

The V call is TRBV7-2, the J call TRBJ2-5; D not resolved. V was shortened by 0 bases and J by 5 bases, with 7 bases between the two germline ends. The CDR3 has 13 amino acids. CDR1 is SGHTA, CDR2 FQGNSA, per germline. The CDR3: CASSLATRETQYF. The CDR3 region has the DNA TGTGCCAGCAGCTTAGCCACGCGGGAGACCCAGTACTTC.

The rearrangement joins TRBV20-1 to TRBJ1-5; TRBD1 matches at 7 bases. Germline V lookup: CDR1 DFQATT, CDR2 SNEGSKA (reference sequence). CDR3 length: 15 amino acids. V lost 1 base and J lost 7; bases outside the gene matches: 10. The CDR3 region has the DNA TGCAGTGCTAGAGTTATGGAGGGGGCAAACCAGCCCCAGCATTTT. Amino acid sequence: CSARVMEGANQPQHF.

This clonotype was counted only a few times. The chain links TRBV7-6 to TRBJ2-3; TRBD2 matches 9 bases. Germline loops: CDR1 SGHVS, CDR2 FNYEAQ. J was trimmed by 6 bases and V by 3 bases; bases with no gene match: 7. The CDR3 has 15 amino acids. The CDR3 here is CASSFSAGGQDTQYF. CDR3 bases: TGTGCCAGCAGCTTTTCTGCGGGGGGGCAGGATACGCAGTATTTT.

The chain carries TRBV20-1 and TRBJ1-1; D uncertain. V was clipped by 6 bases and J by 3 bases, with 23 bases between them. CDR3 length: 16 amino acids. Germline CDR1 DFQATT, CDR2 SNEGSKA (reference sequence). CDR3 in DNA: TGCAGTGCCCAACCTACCGGGCCCCTCGGAGACACTGAAGCTTTCTTT. Translated, it gives CSAQPTGPLGDTEAFF.

This clonotype occurred a few times. This rearrangement joins TRBV15 to TRBJ2-1; D may be TRBD1 (6 bases). The germline gives CDR1 LNHNV, CDR2 YYDKDF (reference sequence). The CDR3 is made up of 13 amino acids. V was clipped by 5 bases and J by 9 bases, with 14 bases between them. The CDR3 nucleotides are TGTGCCACCAGCCAAACGACAGGCGGTGAGCAGTTCTTC. It yields the protein CATSQTTGGEQFF.

This clonotype was counted a few times. The rearrangement uses TRBV20-1 and TRBJ1-2; the D gene is possibly TRBD1 (5 bases). There are 12 residues in the CDR3. Trimming removed 4 bases from V and 6 bases from J, with 12 bases in between. Germline-derived CDR1 and CDR2 are DFQATT and SNEGSKA (reference sequence). DNA for the CDR3: TGCAGTGCTACCGGGACTCATAATGGCTACACCTTC. The encoded protein is CSATGTHNGYTF.

V and J are TRBV6-5 and TRBJ2-1; 11 nucleotides agree with TRBD2. J was trimmed by 8 bases and V by 6 bases; bases with no gene match: 9. Germline V lookup: CDR1 MNHEY, CDR2 SVGAGI. The CDR3 extends over 15 amino acids. CDR3 DNA: TGTGCCAGCAGCTCCGGGACTAGCGGTGCCTATGAGCAGTTCTTC. Translation: CASSSGTSGAYEQFF.

This clonotype was picked up a small number of times. V usage is TRBV2 and J usage is TRBJ1-6, with TRBD1 matching 9 bases. CDR1 is SNHLY, CDR2 FYNNEI, per germline. The V and J ends lost 3 bases and 7 bases, in that order; junction bases with no gene match: 7. The CDR3 runs 16 residues. CDR3: CASSDRPTGGNSPLHF. In DNA form, the CDR3 reads TGTGCCAGCAGTGATCGTCCGACAGGGGGAAATTCACCCCTCCACTTT.

This sequence joins TRBV18 and TRBJ2-3; 9 bases match TRBD2. This CDR3 region has 16 residues. Losses at the gene ends were 3 bases for V and 8 bases for J; bases not matched to a gene: 12. Germline V gene lookup returns CDR1 KGHSH and CDR2 LQKENI. CDR3 loop: CASSPRSAGGPGTQYF. The DNA for the CDR3 is TGTGCCAGCTCACCTCGATCTGCGGGGGGGCCCGGTACGCAGTATTTT.

This clonotype has more than one count but fewer than ten. The chain carries TRBV7-2 and TRBJ2-7; 12 bases match TRBD2. The length of the CDR3 is 16 residues. The germline gives CDR1 SGHTA, CDR2 FQGNSA. V lost 3 bases and J lost 5; bases outside the gene matches: 8. CDR3 sequence (DNA): TGTGCCAGCAGCTTGGCTGGACTAGCGGGACAGAACGAGCAGTACTTC. Protein product: CASSLAGLAGQNEQYF.